This entry is about one TCR beta chain. Profiled with immunoSEQ multiplex PCR; TCRdb holds only in-frame clones, not every one. Among around 550,000 clones, less than 96% were seen once, and the ten largest hold roughly 0.06%. The sample comes from a study of shared clonotypes between healthy human individuals. The germline V gene encodes CDR1 SNHLY and CDR2 FYNNEI. Losses at the gene ends were 7 bases for V and 4 bases for J; bases not matched to a gene: 6. The CDR3 runs to 14 residues. This chain links TRBV2 with TRBJ2-2, with TRBD1 matching over 7 bases. Sample: naive CD4+ T cells sorted from blood. Subset reported: CD45RA+ positively selected. The receptor comes from a woman aged 25-40 years in good health. The CDR3 sequence: CASNRGPATGELFF. CDR3 coding DNA: TGTGCCAGCAATAGGGGGCCGGCCACCGGGGAGCTGTTTTTT.